The clone carrying this TCR beta chain was picked up a small number of times. Its specificity is unknown. The entry originates in a study of beta chain features in type 1 diabetes. Per donor, one heparinised blood draw averaged roughly 110 mL. Every isolated RNA sample was fully reverse transcribed, so sequencing captured expressed TCRB transcripts. Sequencing used immunoSEQ multiplex PCR; TCRdb keeps in-frame clones, though not all of them. Among 95,000 to 150,000 clones listed, less than 20% were seen once. Regarding the study as a whole: For Type 1 diabetes patients, all four CD4+ subsets carried TCRB CDR3s that were moderately but significantly shorter. In cDNA sequencing, cells with high TCR expression could be over-represented. Shorter templates might be favored by PCR, and equally so in patients and in controls.

Unmatched junction bases numbered 11, after V lost 5 bases and J lost 5 bases. Per the germline V gene, CDR1 is SSHAT and CDR2 is FNYEAQ (reference sequence). This CDR3 spans 16 amino acids. Sequencing was carried out using central memory CD4+ T cells from blood. The V call is TRBV7-7, the J call TRBJ2-5; TRBD2 matches 10 bases. The sequence was collected from a man aged 30 to 39 with type 1 diabetes. CDR3: CASSPAAGTSAETQYF. CDR3 DNA sequence: TGTGCCAGCAGCCCCGCCGCCGGGACTAGCGCGGAGACCCAGTACTTC.